Shown below are 30 T cell receptor beta chains from a single sample sequenced in a study of OX40 agonist ivuxolimab in advanced cancers. Library generation was performed with the immunoSEQ multiplex PCR assay. Sourced from immuneACCESS, this table was stored by TCRdb with only in-frame sequences that have V and J called. A share of the clones is absent; for the studies checked, an unresolved V gene accounts for under half, and the remainder has no known explanation. Recorded for this sample are tens of thousands of clones; about 86% of them occurred a single time. Together, the top ten hold roughly 15% of the sample. The material was CD4+ or CD8+ T cells sorted from blood, obtained in a trial of the OX40 agonist ivuxolimab. The source of these receptors is an adult with an advanced solid tumor such as melanoma, head and neck, liver or kidney cancer.

This chain uses TRBV2 with TRBJ2-2; TRBD1 matches at 8 bases. The CDR3 has 21 residues. V trimming: 0 bases; J trimming: 3 bases; junction bases outside the gene matches: 18. From germline, CDR1 is SNHLY and CDR2 FYNNEI. Here the CDR3 DNA reads TGTGCCAGCAGTGAAGCGGGGACAGGTACCTCCCGGTGGGGGGACACCGGGGAGCTGTTTTTT. Protein: CASSEAGTGTSRWGDTGELFF.

The chain links TRBV27 to TRBJ2-1; perhaps TRBD2 as D (5 bases). V dropped 0 bases and J dropped 9 bases, with 9 bases sitting between them. The germline gives CDR1 MNHEY, CDR2 SMNVEV (reference sequence). This CDR3 comprises 13 residues. The CDR3 region has the DNA TGTGCCAGCAGTTTATCTCTCGCGGGTGAGCAGTTCTTC. This gives the protein CASSLSLAGEQFF.

This chain connects TRBV5-4 to TRBJ2-1; D call uncertain. This CDR3 is 11 amino acids long. V lost 5 bases and J lost 10, with 10 bases in between. Germline-derived CDR1 and CDR2 are SGHNT and YYREEE (reference sequence). Written as DNA, the CDR3 is TGTGCCAGCAGGGATGGACGGGAGCAGTTCTTC. Amino acid sequence: CASRDGREQFF.

The V call is TRBV9, the J call TRBJ2-1, with 10 positions matching TRBD2. Germline V gives CDR1 SGDLS, CDR2 YYNGEE. V shed 5 bases, J shed 0 bases, and the junction held 5 bases outside the gene matches. This CDR3 has 16 amino acids. CDR3 amino acids: CASSLAGAPSYNEQFF. In DNA, the CDR3 is TGTGCCAGCAGTCTAGCGGGAGCGCCCTCCTACAATGAGCAGTTCTTC.

This clone is deemed medium-sized (0.01 to 0.1%). In DNA, the CDR3 is TGTGCCAGCAGTCCCTCCCTAGGTCTCTACGAGCAGTACTTC. Protein sequence: CASSPSLGLYEQYF. This chain joins TRBV7-2 and TRBJ2-7; D is ambiguous. The CDR3 is 14 amino acids. V was cut by 6 bases and J by 3 bases, with 15 bases left in between. Germline loops: CDR1 SGHTA, CDR2 FQGNSA.

J is TRBJ2-2 and V is TRBV6-6; D gene ambiguous. Between the trimmed V and J ends, which lost 0 bases and 4 bases, there was a span of 9 bases. This CDR3 has 15 amino acids. Germline CDR1 MNHNY, CDR2 SVGAGI (reference sequence). The CDR3 protein is CASSYSTEITGELFF. The DNA for the CDR3 is TGTGCCAGCAGTTACTCGACGGAGATCACCGGGGAGCTGTTTTTT.

The chain joins TRBV13 to TRBJ2-1, with 13 nucleotides matching TRBD2. Germline CDR1 is PRHDT and CDR2 is FYEKMQ (reference sequence). The CDR3 runs to 18 residues. V was clipped by 4 bases and J by 5 bases; unmatched bases: 11. In nucleotides, the CDR3 is TGTGCCAGCAGCTCCCCCGGGACTAGCGGGGCGACTGACAATGAGCAGTTCTTC. Amino acid sequence: CASSSPGTSGATDNEQFF. Based on the CDR3 plus reference TRBV13 and TRBJ2-1, the full variable domain is AAGVIQSPRHLIKEKRETATLKCYPIPRHDTVYWYQQGPGQDPQFLISFYEKMQSDKGSIPDRFSAQQFSDYHSELNMSSLELGDSALYFCASSSPGTSGATDNEQFFGPGTRLTVL.

The rearrangement joins TRBV9 to TRBJ2-7; possibly TRBD2 for D (5 bases). CDR3 size: 13 residues. Trimming took 0 bases from V and 8 from J, leaving 12 bases between them. Per germline, CDR1 SGDLS and CDR2 YYNGEE. In DNA, the CDR3 is TGTGCCAGCAGCGTAGCTACTGGAGGTCAGCAGTACTTC. It yields the protein CASSVATGGQQYF.

CDR3 DNA sequence: TGTGCCAGCAGCTTAAGGACAGGGGACCACACCGGGGAGCTGTTTTTT. Protein: CASSLRTGDHTGELFF. V and J are TRBV7-9 and TRBJ2-2, with 9 bases identical to TRBD1. This CDR3 has 16 residues. Per the germline V gene, CDR1 is SEHNR and CDR2 is FQNEAQ (reference sequence). V lost 2 bases to trimming and J lost 3 bases; unmatched junction nucleotides: 4.

This chain joins TRBV5-1 and TRBJ2-1, with TRBD1 identical over 9 bases. The CDR3 spans 15 residues. Germline loops: CDR1 SGHRS, CDR2 YFSETQ. V gave up 4 bases and J gave up 10 bases; unmatched junction bases: 12. The CDR3 is CASSPGQGGDGEQFF. The DNA for the CDR3 is TGCGCCAGCAGCCCGGGACAGGGTGGGGATGGGGAGCAGTTCTTC.

The rearrangement joins TRBV11-2 to TRBJ2-7, with D hard to call. V shed 1 base and J shed 0 bases, with 13 bases lying between them. The germline V gene encodes CDR1 SGHAT and CDR2 FQNNGV. This CDR3 comprises 16 residues. CDR3 in amino acids: CASSLVAATISYEQYF. CDR3 bases: TGTGCCAGCAGCTTAGTAGCAGCTACCATCTCCTACGAGCAGTACTTC.

The rearrangement joins TRBV6-1 to TRBJ2-5, with 7 bases that match TRBD1. Germline CDR1 is MNHNS and CDR2 is SASEGT. V trimming: 4 bases; J trimming: 3 bases; junction bases outside the gene matches: 11. This CDR3 has 16 residues. DNA of the CDR3: TGTGCCAGCAGTGGACTGAGGGGGCGGGCCGAAGAGACCCAGTACTTC. Its translation is CASSGLRGRAEETQYF.

In its sample, this clone was seen a few times. Written as DNA, the CDR3 is TGTGCCTCGGCGGGGGATACGCAGTATTTT. Amino acid sequence: CASAGDTQYF. The V and J genes are TRBV2 and TRBJ2-3, with D tentatively TRBD2 (6 bases). CDR3 length: 10 residues. Germline CDR1 SNHLY, CDR2 FYNNEI. V was shortened by 11 bases and J by 6 bases, with 9 bases between the two germline ends.

CDR3 amino acids: CASSGRPALGGYTF. The DNA of the CDR3 is TGTGCCAGCAGTGGGAGGCCAGCCTTAGGAGGCTACACCTTC. This chain connects TRBV2 to TRBJ1-2; D is unclear. Germline CDR1 SNHLY, CDR2 FYNNEI. The V end lost 4 bases, the J end lost 8 bases, and 17 bases lay between the germline ends. There are 14 residues in the CDR3.

This chain joins TRBV6-5 and TRBJ2-1, with 11 bases aligning to TRBD2. The CDR3 has 15 residues. Germline V gene lookup returns CDR1 MNHEY and CDR2 SVGAGI. Trimming removed 2 bases from V and 8 bases from J; junction bases left unmatched: 5. The CDR3 loop is CASSYVVAGGDEQFF. The CDR3 bases are TGTGCCAGCAGTTACGTGGTAGCGGGAGGGGATGAGCAGTTCTTC.

The CDR3 here is CASSFRTGSPEAFF. CDR3 DNA sequence: TGTGCCAGCAGTTTTAGAACAGGGAGTCCTGAAGCTTTCTTT. This chain joins TRBV28 and TRBJ1-1, with D possibly being TRBD1 (6 bases). CDR1 and CDR2 from the germline V gene are MDHEN and SYDVKM. The CDR3 has 14 residues. Trimming removed 3 bases at V and 6 bases at J, with 14 bases between.

The rearrangement uses TRBV2 and TRBJ2-1; D may be TRBD1 or TRBD2 (5 bases each). V lost 7 bases and J 4 bases, leaving 11 bases between the germline ends. CDR1 is SNHLY and CDR2 is FYNNEI in the germline V gene. This CDR3 comprises 13 residues. Written as DNA, the CDR3 is TGTGCCAGCAATCCGGGACCGTACAATGAGCAGTTCTTC. Protein: CASNPGPYNEQFF.

J is TRBJ2-7 and V is TRBV13; D gene ambiguous. The V and J ends lost 5 bases and 3 bases respectively, with 11 bases between them. This CDR3 is built from 13 residues. The germline V gene has CDR1 PRHDT and CDR2 FYEKMQ (reference sequence). This chain's CDR3 is CASSLKERYEQYF. The CDR3 nucleotides read TGTGCCAGCAGCCTAAAGGAACGCTACGAGCAGTACTTC.

The V call is TRBV28, the J call TRBJ2-7; 11 bases match TRBD1. The CDR3 totals 13 residues. Per germline, CDR1 MDHEN and CDR2 SYDVKM. J was trimmed by 2 bases and V by 8 bases; bases with no gene match: 2. The CDR3: CASGQGAAYEQYF. CDR3 DNA sequence: TGTGCCAGCGGACAGGGGGCGGCCTACGAGCAGTACTTC.

The chain is built from TRBV5-6 and TRBJ2-4; the match to TRBD1 covers 11 bases. The trim removed 2 bases at V and 1 base at J, leaving 8 bases unmatched. CDR1 SGHDT and CDR2 YYEEEE come from the germline V gene. The CDR3 runs to 18 residues. The CDR3 here is CASSFRTGGIVAKNIQYF. The DNA of the CDR3 is TGTGCCAGCAGCTTCAGGACAGGGGGCATCGTCGCCAAAAACATTCAGTACTTC.

The rearrangement links TRBV11-2 to TRBJ1-2; 9 positions match TRBD1. V gave up 5 bases and J gave up 6 bases; unmatched junction bases: 4. Germline loops: CDR1 SGHAT, CDR2 FQNNGV. The length of the CDR3 is 13 residues. CDR3 region: CASSGDRGNGYTF. CDR3 in DNA: TGTGCCAGCAGCGGAGACAGGGGGAATGGCTACACCTTC.

The V and J genes are TRBV7-2 and TRBJ2-7, with 15 bases lining up with TRBD2. Germline V lookup: CDR1 SGHTA, CDR2 FQGNSA. Trimming took 5 bases from V and 2 from J; bases not matched to a gene: 7. The CDR3 contains 17 residues. CDR3 loop: CASSHRTSGGGPYEQYF. In DNA, the CDR3 is TGTGCCAGCAGCCACCGGACTAGCGGGGGGGGCCCCTACGAGCAGTACTTC.

The chain carries TRBV7-9 and TRBJ2-7, with 12 nucleotides matching TRBD1. Losses at the gene ends were 1 base for V and 10 bases for J; bases not matched to a gene: 5. The CDR3 is made up of 14 amino acids. Germline V gene sequence: CDR1 SEHNR, CDR2 FQNEAQ (reference sequence). The DNA of the CDR3 is TGTGCCAGCAGCTTAGGGGGACAGGGGGCGCGACAGTACTTC. Residues: CASSLGGQGARQYF.

The rearrangement uses TRBV30 and TRBJ1-1; no reliable D call. This CDR3 comprises 14 residues. Germline V gives CDR1 GTSNPN, CDR2 SVGIG (reference sequence). Trimming shortened V by 6 bases and J by 0 bases, and 14 bases separated the two germline ends. This CDR3 is CACHLTGMNTEAFF. CDR3 DNA: TGTGCCTGCCACCTGACTGGTATGAACACTGAAGCTTTCTTT.

The V and J genes are TRBV9 and TRBJ2-3; weak D call: TRBD1 (6 bases). V was trimmed by 4 bases and J by 5 bases, leaving 11 bases between them. CDR3 length: 13 amino acids. In germline, CDR1 is SGDLS, CDR2 YYNGEE. CDR3: CASSPGDGDTQYF. The CDR3 DNA reads TGTGCCAGCAGCCCAGGGGATGGAGATACGCAGTATTTT.

This clone was detected only once. The chain links TRBV27 to TRBJ1-1; D not resolved. V lost 2 bases to trimming and J lost 0 bases, with 4 bases between them. CDR1 and CDR2 (germline): MNHEY, SMNVEV (reference sequence). The CDR3 is made up of 13 amino acids. CDR3 sequence (DNA): TGTGCCAGCAGTTTAACAGTGAACACTGAAGCTTTCTTT. Residues: CASSLTVNTEAFF.

This clone appeared once. This chain joins TRBV4-1 and TRBJ2-1, with 11 bases aligning to TRBD2. Germline V gene sequence: CDR1 MGHRA, CDR2 YSYEKL. The CDR3 extends over 15 amino acids. The V and J ends lost 3 bases and 3 bases, in that order; junction bases with no gene match: 1. The CDR3 nucleotides are TGCGCCAGCAGCCACGGACTAGCGGGCTACAATGAGCAGTTCTTC. Translating it yields CASSHGLAGYNEQFF.

J is TRBJ2-1 and V is TRBV28; 8 bases align to TRBD1. This CDR3 is 14 amino acids long. The germline V gene encodes CDR1 MDHEN and CDR2 SYDVKM. J lost 9 bases, V lost 3 bases, and 7 bases had no gene match. The chain's CDR3 is CASSFWTGWSEQFF. The CDR3 region has the DNA TGTGCCAGCAGTTTCTGGACAGGGTGGAGTGAGCAGTTCTTC.

The chain carries TRBV5-1 and TRBJ1-1, with D possibly TRBD1 on 6 matching bases. This CDR3 has 15 amino acids. With 3 bases removed from V and 1 base from J, the gap between germline ends came to 13 bases. Germline CDR1 SGHRS, CDR2 YFSETQ. CDR3 DNA: TGCGCCAGCAGCTCATACCAGGGGACGAACACTGAAGCTTTCTTT. Translated: CASSSYQGTNTEAFF.

The chain links TRBV11-2 to TRBJ2-7; D is ambiguous. This CDR3 is 14 amino acids long. The germline V gene has CDR1 SGHAT and CDR2 FQNNGV. Trimming cost V 3 bases and J 0 bases, with 9 bases left between them. In DNA, the CDR3 is TGTGCCAGCAGCTTGGGCGGCAACTCCTACGAGCAGTACTTC. Encoded protein: CASSLGGNSYEQYF.